The clone carrying this T cell receptor beta chain occurred a few times. Its antigen is not identified. This sample was taken from a study of T cell repertoires in cytomegalovirus infection. TCRdb reanalysed the reads using MiXCR and keeps one entry per CDR3 protein. The sample yields some 310,000 distinct CDR3 sequences, around 25% seen once. Germline assignment: CDR1 LGHNA and CDR2 YSLEER. CDR3 size: 16 residues. Trimming removed 0 bases from V and 9 bases from J; junction bases left unmatched: 10. The sequences come from cultured PBMCs, collected from culture after CMV antigen stimulation. This receptor was taken from a human donor in good health (CMV status not recorded). Some clones in this sample may be carry-over from other donors' samples. V usage is TRBV4-3 and J usage is TRBJ2-1; 8 bases map to TRBD2. This CDR3 reads CASSQDAFAGGGEQFF. The CDR3 DNA sequence: TGCGCCAGCAGCCAAGATGCGTTCGCGGGAGGTGGTGAGCAGTTCTTC.